These 3 T cell receptor beta chains share one sample of origin, sequenced in a study of blood T cell repertoires in COVID-19 (dated by TCRdb to 2019 to 2021). Receptor libraries were prepared by the immunoSEQ multiplex PCR assay. The table comes from immuneACCESS by way of TCRdb, which keeps in-frame sequences with V and J called. Part of the clones is missing from these tables; in studies checked, under half for an unresolved V gene and the rest for unknown reasons. In all, the sample holds about 140,000 clones, and approximately 78% of those were seen once. The biggest ten clones account for 4% of the sample. Sequenced input: peripheral blood. The receptors originated from a woman of 80 years or more with acute or convalescent COVID-19.

A few counts support this clone. The chain joins TRBV29-1 to TRBJ1-2; TRBD1 matches at 7 bases. The CDR3 sequence is 12 residues long. Germline V gene sequence: CDR1 SQVTM, CDR2 ANQGSEA. Trimming took 3 bases from V and 4 from J; bases not matched to a gene: 2. The CDR3: CSVESGGYGYTF. The CDR3 coding sequence is TGCAGCGTTGAGTCAGGGGGCTATGGCTACACCTTC.

The rearrangement uses TRBV12-3 or TRBV12-4 and TRBJ1-2, with 7 bases lining up with TRBD1. This CDR3 is 12 amino acids long. The J segment lost 8 bases and the V segment lost 2 bases, leaving 2 bases of the junction unmatched. CDR3 residues: CASSLNRGGYTF. The CDR3 nucleotides are TGTGCCAGCAGTTTAAACAGGGGCGGCTACACCTTC.

This rearrangement joins TRBV5-1 to TRBJ1-1, with D perhaps TRBD1 (5 bases). This CDR3 has 13 amino acids. Germline assignment: CDR1 SGHRS and CDR2 YFSETQ. Deletions cut 4 bases from V and 1 base from J, with 8 bases between. In nucleotides, the CDR3 is TGCGCCAGCAGCCGCGGGGGGAACACTGAAGCTTTCTTT. This translates into CASSRGGNTEAFF.